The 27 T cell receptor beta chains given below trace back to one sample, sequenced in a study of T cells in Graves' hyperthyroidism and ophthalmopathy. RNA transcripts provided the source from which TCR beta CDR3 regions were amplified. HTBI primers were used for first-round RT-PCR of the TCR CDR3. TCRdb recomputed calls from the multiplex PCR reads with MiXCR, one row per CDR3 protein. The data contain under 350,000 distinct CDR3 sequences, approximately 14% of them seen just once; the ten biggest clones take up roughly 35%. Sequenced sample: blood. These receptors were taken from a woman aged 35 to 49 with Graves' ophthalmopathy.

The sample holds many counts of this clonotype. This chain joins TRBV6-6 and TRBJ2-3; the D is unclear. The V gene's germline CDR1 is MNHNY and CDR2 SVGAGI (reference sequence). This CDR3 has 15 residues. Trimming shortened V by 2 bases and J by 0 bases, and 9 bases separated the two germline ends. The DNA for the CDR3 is TGTGCCAGCAGTTACAAAGGAGCTAGCACAGATACGCAGTATTTT. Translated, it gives CASSYKGASTDTQYF.

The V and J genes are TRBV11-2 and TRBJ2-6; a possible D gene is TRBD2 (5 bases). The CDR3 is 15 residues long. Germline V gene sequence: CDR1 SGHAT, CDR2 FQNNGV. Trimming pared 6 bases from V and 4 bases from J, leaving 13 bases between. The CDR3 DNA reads TGTGCCAGCAGGGTCACAGCGGCCGGGGCCAACGTCCTGACTTTC. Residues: CASRVTAAGANVLTF.

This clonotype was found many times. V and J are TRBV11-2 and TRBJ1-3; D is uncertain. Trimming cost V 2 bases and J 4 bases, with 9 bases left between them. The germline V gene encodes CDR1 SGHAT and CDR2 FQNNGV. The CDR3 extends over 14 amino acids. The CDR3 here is CASSLNLGGNTIYF. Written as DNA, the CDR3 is TGTGCCAGCAGCTTAAATCTGGGGGGAAACACCATATATTTT.

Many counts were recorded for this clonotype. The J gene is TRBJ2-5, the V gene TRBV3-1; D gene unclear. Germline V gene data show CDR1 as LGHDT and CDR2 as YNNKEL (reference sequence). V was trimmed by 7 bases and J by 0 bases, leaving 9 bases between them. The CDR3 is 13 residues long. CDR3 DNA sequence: TGTGCCAGCAACGGTTTGTACCAAGAGACCCAGTACTTC. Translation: CASNGLYQETQYF.

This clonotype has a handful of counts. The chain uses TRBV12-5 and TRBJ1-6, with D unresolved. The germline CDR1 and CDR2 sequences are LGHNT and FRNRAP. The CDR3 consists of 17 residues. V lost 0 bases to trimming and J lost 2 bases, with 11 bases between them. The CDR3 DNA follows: TGTGCTAGTGGTTTGGTACATCCCAAGGCCTATAATTCACCCCTCCACTTT. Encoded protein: CASGLVHPKAYNSPLHF.

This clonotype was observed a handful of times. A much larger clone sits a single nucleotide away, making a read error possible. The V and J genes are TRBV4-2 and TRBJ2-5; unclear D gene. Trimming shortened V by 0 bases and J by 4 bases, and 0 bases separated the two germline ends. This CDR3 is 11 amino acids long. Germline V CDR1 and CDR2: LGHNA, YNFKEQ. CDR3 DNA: TGTGCCAGCAGCCAAGAAGAGACCCAGTACTTC. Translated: CASSQEETQYF.

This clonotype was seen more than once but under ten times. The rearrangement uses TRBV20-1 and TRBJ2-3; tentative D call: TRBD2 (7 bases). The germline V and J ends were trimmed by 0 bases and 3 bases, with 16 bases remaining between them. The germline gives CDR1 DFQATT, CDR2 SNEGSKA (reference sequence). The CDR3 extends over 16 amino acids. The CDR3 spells CSARDLRGAGTDTQYF. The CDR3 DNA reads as TGCAGTGCTAGAGATCTTCGGGGGGCTGGGACAGATACGCAGTATTTT.

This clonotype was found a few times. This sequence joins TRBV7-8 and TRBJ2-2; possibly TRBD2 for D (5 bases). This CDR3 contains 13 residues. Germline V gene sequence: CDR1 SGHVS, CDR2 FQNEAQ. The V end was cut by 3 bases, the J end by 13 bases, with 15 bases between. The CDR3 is CASSFQGRGRLFF. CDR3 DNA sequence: TGTGCCAGCAGCTTCCAAGGCCGGGGTCGGCTGTTTTTT. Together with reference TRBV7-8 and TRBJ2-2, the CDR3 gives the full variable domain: GAGVSQSPRYKVAKRGQDVALRCDPISGHVSLFWYQQALGQGPEFLTYFQNEAQLDKSGLPSDRFFAERPEGSVSTLKIQRTQQEDSAVYLCASSFQGRGRLFFGEGSRLTVL.

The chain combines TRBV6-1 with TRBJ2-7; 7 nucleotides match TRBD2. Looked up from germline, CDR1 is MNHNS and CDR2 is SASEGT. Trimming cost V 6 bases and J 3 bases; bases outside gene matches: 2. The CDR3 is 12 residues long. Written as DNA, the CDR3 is TGTGCCAGCAGGGGGGGGTTCTACGAGCAGTACTTC. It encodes CASRGGFYEQYF.

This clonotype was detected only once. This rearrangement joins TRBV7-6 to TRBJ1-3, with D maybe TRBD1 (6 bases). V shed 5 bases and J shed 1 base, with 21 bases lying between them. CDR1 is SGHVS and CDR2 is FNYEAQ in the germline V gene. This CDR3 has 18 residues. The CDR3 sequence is CASSPEPGQSTSGNTIYF. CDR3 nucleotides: TGTGCCAGCAGCCCAGAACCGGGACAATCGACGTCTGGAAACACCATATATTTT.

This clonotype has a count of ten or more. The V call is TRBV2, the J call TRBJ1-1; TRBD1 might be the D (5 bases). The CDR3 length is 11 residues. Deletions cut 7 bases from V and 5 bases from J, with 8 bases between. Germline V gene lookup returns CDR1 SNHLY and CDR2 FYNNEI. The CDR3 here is CASTWGTEAFF. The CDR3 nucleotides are TGTGCCAGCACCTGGGGGACTGAAGCTTTCTTT.

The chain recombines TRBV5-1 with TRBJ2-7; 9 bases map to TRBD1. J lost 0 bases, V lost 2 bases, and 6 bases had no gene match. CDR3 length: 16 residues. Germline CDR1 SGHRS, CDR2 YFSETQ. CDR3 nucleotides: TGCGCCAGCAGCTTACCCGGGACAGGGTTCTCCTACGAGCAGTACTTC. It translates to CASSLPGTGFSYEQYF.

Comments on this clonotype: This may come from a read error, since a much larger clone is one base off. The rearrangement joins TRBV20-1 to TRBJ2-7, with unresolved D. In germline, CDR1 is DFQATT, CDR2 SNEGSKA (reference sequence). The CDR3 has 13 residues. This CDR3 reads CSARGLFADEQHF. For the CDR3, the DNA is TGCAGTGCTAGAGGCCTCTTCGCTGACGAGCAGCACTTC.

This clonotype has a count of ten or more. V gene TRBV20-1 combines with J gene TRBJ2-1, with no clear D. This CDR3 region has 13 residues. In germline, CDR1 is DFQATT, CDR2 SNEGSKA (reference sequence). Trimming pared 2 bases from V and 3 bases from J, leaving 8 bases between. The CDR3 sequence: CSARHPLYNEQFF. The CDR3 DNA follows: TGCAGTGCTAGACACCCCCTCTACAATGAGCAGTTCTTC.

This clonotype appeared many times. CDR3 DNA sequence: TGTGCCAGCAGCTTACCTTCTGCCAGGGAGACCCAGTACTTC. It is translated as CASSLPSARETQYF. This sequence joins TRBV11-3 and TRBJ2-5; D call uncertain. From germline, CDR1 is SGHNT and CDR2 YENEEA. Trimming removed 2 bases at V and 5 bases at J, with 12 bases between. The CDR3 totals 14 residues. Together with reference TRBV11-3 and TRBJ2-5, the CDR3 gives the full variable domain: EAGVVQSPRYKIIEKKQPVAFWCNPISGHNTLYWYLQNLGQGPELLIRYENEEAVDDSQLPKDRFSAERLKGVDSTLKIQPAELGDSAVYLCASSLPSARETQYFGPGTRLLVL.

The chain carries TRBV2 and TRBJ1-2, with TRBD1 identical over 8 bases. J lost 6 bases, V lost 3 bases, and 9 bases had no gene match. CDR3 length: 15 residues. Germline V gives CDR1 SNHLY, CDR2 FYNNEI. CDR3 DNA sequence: TGTGCCAGCAGTGACTGGACAGGGAGGGCGCATGGCTACACCTTC. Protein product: CASSDWTGRAHGYTF.

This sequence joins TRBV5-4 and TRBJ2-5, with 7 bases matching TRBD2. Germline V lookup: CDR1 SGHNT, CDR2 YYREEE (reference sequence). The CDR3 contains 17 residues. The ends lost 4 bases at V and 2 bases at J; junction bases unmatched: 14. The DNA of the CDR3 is TGTGCCAGCAGCAAATTACCTGGGGGAGGGAGACAAGAGACCCAGTACTTC. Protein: CASSKLPGGGRQETQYF. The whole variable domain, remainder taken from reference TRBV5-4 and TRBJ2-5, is ETGVTQSPTHLIKTRGQQVTLRCSSQSGHNTVSWYQQALGQGPQFIFQYYREEENGRGNFPPRFSGLQFPNYSSELNVNALELDDSALYLCASSKLPGGGRQETQYFGPGTRLLVL.

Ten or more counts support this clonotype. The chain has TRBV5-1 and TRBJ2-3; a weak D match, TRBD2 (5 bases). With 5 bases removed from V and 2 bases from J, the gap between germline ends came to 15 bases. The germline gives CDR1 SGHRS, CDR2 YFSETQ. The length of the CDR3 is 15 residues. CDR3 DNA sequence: TGCGCCAGCAGGGGGAGAGGATCTCTCACAGATACGCAGTATTTT. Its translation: CASRGRGSLTDTQYF.

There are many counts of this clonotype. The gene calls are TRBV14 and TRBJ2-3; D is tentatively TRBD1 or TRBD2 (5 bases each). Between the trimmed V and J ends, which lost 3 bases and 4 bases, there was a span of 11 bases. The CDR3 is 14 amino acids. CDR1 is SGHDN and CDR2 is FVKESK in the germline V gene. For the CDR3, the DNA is TGTGCCAGCAGCCAGAGGGGTTTTGCAGATACGCAGTATTTT. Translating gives CASSQRGFADTQYF.

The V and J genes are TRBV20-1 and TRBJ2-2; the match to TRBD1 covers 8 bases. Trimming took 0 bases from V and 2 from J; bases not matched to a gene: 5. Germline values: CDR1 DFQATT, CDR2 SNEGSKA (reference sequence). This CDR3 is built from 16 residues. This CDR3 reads CSARDPTGDNTGELFF. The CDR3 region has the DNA TGCAGTGCTAGAGACCCGACAGGGGATAACACCGGGGAGCTGTTTTTT.

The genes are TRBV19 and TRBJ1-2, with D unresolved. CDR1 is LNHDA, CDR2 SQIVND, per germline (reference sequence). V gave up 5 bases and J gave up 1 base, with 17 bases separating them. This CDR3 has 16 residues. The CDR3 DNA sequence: TGTGCCAGTAGTTCGACCGCCCTCAGAGATAACTATGGCTACACCTTC. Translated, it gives CASSSTALRDNYGYTF.

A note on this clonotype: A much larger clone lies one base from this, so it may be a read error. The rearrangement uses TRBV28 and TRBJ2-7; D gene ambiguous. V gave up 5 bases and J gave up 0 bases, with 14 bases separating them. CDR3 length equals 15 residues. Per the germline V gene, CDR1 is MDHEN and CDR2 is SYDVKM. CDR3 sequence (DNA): TGTGCCAGCAGTCTTCTTGGTCCCGACTCCTACGAGCAGTACTTC. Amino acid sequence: CASSLLGPDSYEQYF.

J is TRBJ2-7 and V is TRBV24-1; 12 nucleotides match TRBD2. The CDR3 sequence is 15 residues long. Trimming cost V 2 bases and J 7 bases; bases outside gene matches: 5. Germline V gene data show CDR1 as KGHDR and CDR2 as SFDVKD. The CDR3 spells CATSDSLGTSGEQYF. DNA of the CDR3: TGTGCCACCAGTGATTCCCTGGGGACTAGCGGGGAGCAGTACTTC.

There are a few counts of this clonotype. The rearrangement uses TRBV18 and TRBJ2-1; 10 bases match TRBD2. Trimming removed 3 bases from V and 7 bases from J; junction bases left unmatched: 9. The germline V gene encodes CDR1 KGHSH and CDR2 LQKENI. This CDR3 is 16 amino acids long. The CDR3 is CASSPISSGRGNEQFF. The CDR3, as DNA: TGTGCCAGCTCACCGATCTCTAGCGGGAGAGGGAATGAGCAGTTCTTC.

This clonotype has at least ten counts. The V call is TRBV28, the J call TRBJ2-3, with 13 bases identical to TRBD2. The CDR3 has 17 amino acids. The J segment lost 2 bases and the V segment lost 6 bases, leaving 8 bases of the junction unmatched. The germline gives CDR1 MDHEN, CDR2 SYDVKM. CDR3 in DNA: TGTGCCAGCAGCCCCCGGACTAGCGGGAGTTTCACAGATACGCAGTATTTT. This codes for CASSPRTSGSFTDTQYF.

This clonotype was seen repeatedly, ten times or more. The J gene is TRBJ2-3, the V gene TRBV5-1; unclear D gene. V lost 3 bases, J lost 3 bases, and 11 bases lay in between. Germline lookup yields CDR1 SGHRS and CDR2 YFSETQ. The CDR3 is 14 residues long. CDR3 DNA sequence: TGCGCCAGCAGCTCCGAGGACCAGACAGATACGCAGTATTTT. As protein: CASSSEDQTDTQYF.

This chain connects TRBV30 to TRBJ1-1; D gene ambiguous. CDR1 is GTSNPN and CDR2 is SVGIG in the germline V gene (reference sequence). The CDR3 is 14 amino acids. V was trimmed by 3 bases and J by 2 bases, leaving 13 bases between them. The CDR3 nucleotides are TGTGCCTGGAGGTGGCCTGGACGCAACACTGAAGCTTTCTTT. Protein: CAWRWPGRNTEAFF.